This entry features one T cell receptor beta chain sequence. These data come from a study of control samples from healthy donors and cancer patients. Germline V gene lookup returns CDR1 SGHAT and CDR2 FQNNGV. The CDR3 extends over 17 amino acids. Between the trimmed V and J ends, which lost 0 bases and 1 base, there was a span of 16 bases. TCRdb keeps only in-frame clones here, not all; method: immunoSEQ multiplex PCR. Counted here are 120,000 to 150,000 clones, roughly 94% occurring once; the ten biggest clones make up 10% to 15%. The receptor was derived from a man aged 35 to 55 in good health. This rearrangement joins TRBV11-2 to TRBJ2-7; D not resolved. What was sequenced was blood. CDR3: CASSLEPAFVVSYEQYF. The CDR3, as DNA: TGTGCCAGCAGCTTAGAACCCGCTTTTGTGGTTTCCTACGAGCAGTACTTC.